The rows below give T cell receptor beta chains drawn from one sample of a study of T cell changes during pregnancy in multiple sclerosis. Data came from immunoSEQ multiplex PCR; TCRdb stores just in-frame clones and leaves some out. The sample yields more than 65,000 clones, about 88% seen once. Sequencing was performed on peripheral blood, taken before pregnancy. The receptors were sampled from a female donor with multiple sclerosis, enrolled in a pregnancy study. Each CDR3 is given with its conserved first and last residue. The D gene is left open where the match is weak. Clone size is not always given. Where it is, it says once, few, many or a class for expanded clones.

V gene	D gene	clone size	J gene	CDR3 DNA	CDR3 protein
TRBV19	-	-	TRBJ1-6	TGTGCCAGTTCCGGACATGTCGAATCACCCCTCCACTTT	CASSGHVESPLHF
TRBV28	TRBD1	-	TRBJ2-7	TGTGCCAGCAGTCTGGGACAGTTGCAGTACTTC	CASSLGQLQYF
TRBV6-1	TRBD1	-	TRBJ2-5	TGTGCCAGCAGCGAGATTGGACAGGCCCACGGGACCCAGTACTTC	CASSEIGQAHGTQYF
TRBV10-3	TRBD1	-	TRBJ1-5	TGTGCCATCAACGGACAGGGAGGTCAGCCCCAGCATTTT	CAINGQGGQPQHF
TRBV5-6	-	-	TRBJ2-1	TGTGCCAGCAGCTTGGCCCTCTGGGGCCAGTTCTTC	CASSLALWGQFF
TRBV5-4	-	-	TRBJ2-7	TGTGCCAGCAGCTTGGGAGGGTACGAGCAGTACTTC	CASSLGGYEQYF
TRBV5-1	TRBD1	-	TRBJ1-2	TGCGCCAGCAGCAACTCCGGACAGGGCTATGGCTACACCTTC	CASSNSGQGYGYTF
TRBV12-5	TRBD1	-	TRBJ2-7	TGTGCTAGTGGTTTGGTACCGGGGCAGGGGGCGGGTGAGCAGTACTTC	CASGLVPGQGAGEQYF
TRBV5-4	-	-	TRBJ1-1	TGTGCCAGCAGCTTCAGGGGAATGAACACTGAAGCTTTCTTT	CASSFRGMNTEAFF
TRBV25-1	TRBD2	-	TRBJ2-2	TGTGCCAGCAGCCCTAGCGGGGGGAACACCGGGGAGCTGTTTTTT	CASSPSGGNTGELFF
TRBV30	TRBD1	once	TRBJ1-2	TGTGCCTTCGGCCAGGGGGCTGGAGGCTACACCTTC	CAFGQGAGGYTF
TRBV25-1	-	-	TRBJ1-2	TGTGCCAGCAGTGAATATGGCGCCGGGACTGACCCGTCCTATGGCTACACCTTC	CASSEYGAGTDPSYGYTF
TRBV9	-	-	TRBJ1-1	TGTGCCAGCAGCCCCGGCAGGTACGGGAACACTGAAGCTTTCTTT	CASSPGRYGNTEAFF
TRBV5-6	-	-	TRBJ1-2	TGTGCCAGCAGCCTACCAGACTCCTATCTCTATGGCTACACCTTC	CASSLPDSYLYGYTF
TRBV9	TRBD1	-	TRBJ1-3	TGTGCCAGCAGCGCCCCTGGGACAGGGGGGGGGAACACCATATATTTT	CASSAPGTGGGNTIYF
TRBV28	TRBD2	-	TRBJ2-7	TGTGCCAGCGGCCTCCTCGGGGGAGGGGACTACGAGCAGTACTTC	CASGLLGGGDYEQYF
TRBV7-2	TRBD2	-	TRBJ2-3	TGTGCCAGCAGCTTGTTAGCGGGAGGGGGCACAGATACGCAGTATTTT	CASSLLAGGGTDTQYF
TRBV18	-	-	TRBJ1-3	TGTGCCAGCTCACCAGGACTGACGGACTCTGGAAACACCATATATTTT	CASSPGLTDSGNTIYF
TRBV30	-	once	TRBJ1-4	TGTGCCTGGAGTGTACGCGGGGGCGGGCGTGGTGAAAAACTGTTTTTT	CAWSVRGGGRGEKLFF
TRBV5-1	-	-	TRBJ2-5	TGCGCCAGCAGCTTGGCGGGGTCACAAGAGACCCAGTACTTC	CASSLAGSQETQYF
TRBV5-1	TRBD1	-	TRBJ1-2	TGCGCCAGCAGCTTGCAAACAGGGGGAGGCTACACCTTC	CASSLQTGGGYTF
TRBV5-4	TRBD2	-	TRBJ2-5	TGTGCCAGCAGCTGGACTAGTGCTAGGCAAGAGACCCAGTACTTC	CASSWTSARQETQYF
TRBV6-1	-	-	TRBJ2-2	TGTGCCAGCAGGGCGGGCACCGGGGAGCTGTTTTTT	CASRAGTGELFF
TRBV27	TRBD1	-	TRBJ2-2	TGTGCCAGCAGTTTGTTGAGCACCGACAGGGAAGGGAACACCGGGGAGCTGTTTTTT	CASSLLSTDREGNTGELFF
TRBV5-4	TRBD2	-	TRBJ2-7	TGTGCCAGCAGCTTGGAGAGCGGGAGCTCCTACGAGCAGTACTTC	CASSLESGSSYEQYF
TRBV10-2	TRBD2	-	TRBJ2-7	TGCGCCAGCAGTCACCCTAGCGGGAGGGGCTCCTACGAGCAGTACTTC	CASSHPSGRGSYEQYF
TRBV6-1	-	-	TRBJ1-1	TGTGCCAGCAGACCGGTCCTTAACACTGAAGCTTTCTTT	CASRPVLNTEAFF